These 22 T cell receptor beta chains were all obtained from the same sample, sequenced in a study of blood T cell repertoires in COVID-19. TCRdb's table, derived via immunoSEQ multiplex PCR, lists solely in-frame clones and lacks some. The table has about 59,000 clones, approximately 79% seen once. Sequencing was performed on peripheral blood. The receptor source for this set is a man aged 60 to 69 with acute or convalescent COVID-19.

V gene TRBV5-1 combines with J gene TRBJ2-7; possible D gene TRBD1, 6 bases. With 3 bases removed from V and 5 bases from J, the gap between germline ends came to 15 bases. Germline V lookup: CDR1 SGHRS, CDR2 YFSETQ. The CDR3 runs to 14 residues. The CDR3 reads CASSSTGSSDEQYF. DNA of the CDR3: TGCGCCAGCAGCTCAACAGGGTCCTCAGACGAGCAGTACTTC.

This CDR3 reads CSSGKLFF. CDR3 DNA sequence: TGCAGTTCCGGAAAACTGTTTTTT. This chain connects TRBV20-1 to TRBJ1-4, with unresolved D. V was clipped by 8 bases and J by 10 bases, with 5 bases between them. Germline CDR1 and CDR2: DFQATT and SNEGSKA (reference sequence). The CDR3 covers 8 residues.

This chain joins TRBV2 and TRBJ2-4; D remains ambiguous. The V gene lost 1 base and the J gene lost 0 bases, with 7 bases spanning the gap. The CDR3 is 15 residues long. Germline CDR1 is SNHLY and CDR2 is FYNNEI. The CDR3 region is CASSEGRIAKNIQYF. In DNA form, the CDR3 reads TGTGCCAGCAGTGAAGGGCGGATAGCCAAAAACATTCAGTACTTC.

The V and J genes are TRBV3-1 (or the pseudogene TRBV3-2) and TRBJ2-7, with 7 nucleotides matching TRBD1. Germline V gene lookup returns CDR1 LGHDT and CDR2 YNNKEL (reference sequence). The CDR3 length is 17 residues. The V gene end was trimmed by 0 bases and the J gene end by 3 bases; junction bases not matched to a gene: 11. CDR3 region: CASSQDPTGPIRYEQYF. The CDR3, as DNA: TGTGCCAGCAGCCAAGATCCGACAGGGCCTATCCGCTACGAGCAGTACTTC.

This clone has more than one count but fewer than ten. The chain has TRBV7-2 and TRBJ2-5; D gene unclear. The V gene lost 2 bases and the J gene lost 1 base, with 5 bases spanning the gap. The CDR3 is made up of 13 amino acids. The germline V gene has CDR1 SGHTA and CDR2 FQGNSA. CDR3 in amino acids: CASSLNSQETQYF. In DNA, the CDR3 is TGTGCCAGCAGCTTAAACAGCCAAGAGACCCAGTACTTC.

This clone has a handful of counts. The V and J genes are TRBV7-9 and TRBJ1-1; D not resolved. The CDR3 sequence is 16 residues long. Trimming removed 1 base from V and 0 bases from J, with 12 bases in between. Germline CDR1 reads SEHNR; CDR2 reads FQNEAQ (reference sequence). This CDR3 reads CASSLGQGLMNTEAFF. DNA of the CDR3: TGTGCCAGCAGCTTAGGTCAAGGACTAATGAACACTGAAGCTTTCTTT.

This chain links TRBV12-5 with TRBJ1-2; maybe TRBD1 (5 bases). Germline loops: CDR1 LGHNT, CDR2 FRNRAP. The CDR3 extends over 13 amino acids. V shed 0 bases and J shed 6 bases, with 8 bases lying between them. CDR3 in amino acids: CASGLVGAHGYTF. CDR3 bases: TGTGCTAGTGGTTTGGTAGGGGCCCATGGCTACACCTTC.

The CDR3 DNA reads as TGCAGTGCTAGAGATTCTACCCTGACTTTC. Its protein is CSARDSTLTF. V is TRBV20-1 and J is TRBJ2-6; D gene uncertain. V was cut by 0 bases and J by 15 bases, with 6 bases left in between. CDR3 size: 10 residues. CDR1 is DFQATT and CDR2 is SNEGSKA in the germline V gene (reference sequence).

The chain couples TRBV28 to TRBJ1-3; 7 bases agree with TRBD1. Per germline, CDR1 MDHEN and CDR2 SYDVKM. The CDR3 runs 16 residues. The junction had 4 bases not matched to a gene; V was cut back by 2 bases and J by 0 bases. The CDR3 loop reads CASSLTGQSSGNTIYF. The CDR3 DNA reads as TGTGCCAGCAGTTTAACGGGACAGAGCTCTGGAAACACCATATATTTT.

This chain connects TRBV29-1 to TRBJ2-3; 11 nucleotides line up with TRBD2. CDR3 length equals 14 residues. CDR1 SQVTM and CDR2 ANQGSEA come from the germline V gene. Unmatched junction bases numbered 6, after V lost 8 bases and J lost 2 bases. The CDR3 sequence: CSTQTSGNTDTQYF. The CDR3 DNA reads TGCAGCACCCAGACTAGCGGGAACACAGATACGCAGTATTTT.

The V and J genes are TRBV24-1 and TRBJ2-3; 9 bases agree with TRBD2. V lost 3 bases, J lost 0 bases, and 3 bases stayed unmatched. The CDR3 loop spans 16 amino acids. Per the germline V gene, CDR1 is KGHDR and CDR2 is SFDVKD. CDR3 bases: TGTGCCACCAGTGATAGACTAGCGGCTAGCACAGATACGCAGTATTTT. It yields the protein CATSDRLAASTDTQYF.

There are a few counts of this clone. V is TRBV6-2 or TRBV6-3 and J is TRBJ2-3; no clear D gene. CDR1 and CDR2 from the germline V gene are MNHEY and SVGEGT. Trimming removed 6 bases from V and 0 bases from J, with 10 bases in between. This CDR3 region has 14 residues. The CDR3 nucleotides read TGTGCCAGCAGCCCCTTATCTAGCACAGATACGCAGTATTTT. It translates to CASSPLSSTDTQYF.

The chain combines TRBV7-3 with TRBJ2-7, with 10 nucleotides matching TRBD1. V gave up 7 bases and J gave up 3 bases; unmatched junction bases: 12. CDR3 length: 16 amino acids. From germline, CDR1 is SGHTA and CDR2 FQGTGA. CDR3 nucleotide sequence: TGTGCCAGCACCCCTCCCCCAGGGACAGGGGACTACGAGCAGTACTTC. Amino acid sequence: CASTPPPGTGDYEQYF.

The V gene is TRBV5-4, the J gene TRBJ2-7, with TRBD1 matching 9 bases. V lost 2 bases and J lost 6; bases outside the gene matches: 6. CDR1 SGHNT and CDR2 YYREEE come from the germline V gene (reference sequence). The CDR3 has 14 amino acids. The CDR3 DNA is TGTGCCAGCAGCTTTCAGGGACAGGGCTCCGAGCAGTACTTC. This codes for CASSFQGQGSEQYF.

This clone came up many times. This chain links TRBV6-5 with TRBJ2-6; no clear D gene. There are 13 residues in the CDR3. Trimming removed 11 bases at V and 0 bases at J, with 8 bases between. CDR1 is MNHEY and CDR2 is SVGAGI in the germline V gene. The DNA of the CDR3 is TGTGCCTTGAGGCCCTCTGGGGCCAACGTCCTGACTTTC. This encodes CALRPSGANVLTF.

This chain joins TRBV7-2 and TRBJ2-3, with TRBD2 identical over 9 bases. The germline V gene has CDR1 SGHTA and CDR2 FQGNSA. The ends lost 2 bases at V and 10 bases at J; junction bases unmatched: 7. There are 14 residues in the CDR3. The CDR3 region is CASSLPAGGIPQYF. Here the CDR3 DNA reads TGTGCCAGCAGCTTACCAGCGGGAGGAATTCCGCAGTATTTT.

The J gene is TRBJ1-3, the V gene TRBV7-2; D is uncertain. This CDR3 region has 16 residues. Germline CDR1 reads SGHTA; CDR2 reads FQGNSA. The V end was cut by 3 bases, the J end by 0 bases, with 12 bases between. DNA for the CDR3: TGTGCCAGCAGCTTTAACCCACCTACCTCTGGAAACACCATATATTTT. Its translation: CASSFNPPTSGNTIYF. The variable domain in full, completed from reference TRBV7-2 and TRBJ1-3, reads GAGVSQSPSNKVTEKGKDVELRCDPISGHTALYWYRQSLGQGLEFLIYFQGNSAPDKSGLPSDRFSAERTGGSVSTLTIQRTQQEDSAVYLCASSFNPPTSGNTIYFGEGSWLTVV.

This clone was counted once. This chain uses TRBV9 with TRBJ2-1; 9 positions match TRBD2. The CDR3 spans 20 residues. The V segment lost 3 bases and the J segment 4 bases; nucleotides outside the gene matches: 20. Germline lookup yields CDR1 SGDLS and CDR2 YYNGEE. The CDR3 nucleotides are TGTGCCAGCAGCGGAGGCTCGGGGGTAGCGGGAGTCCACCCTTACAATGAGCAGTTCTTC. This gives the protein CASSGGSGVAGVHPYNEQFF.

This clone showed up just once. The chain uses TRBV29-1 and TRBJ2-5; maybe TRBD1 (6 bases). The V gene's germline CDR1 is SQVTM and CDR2 ANQGSEA. Trimming removed 5 bases from V and 0 bases from J, with 16 bases in between. The CDR3 covers 15 residues. The CDR3 nucleotides are TGCAGCGTTATCCCCAGGGGTGGGGACCAAGAGACCCAGTACTTC. Its protein is CSVIPRGGDQETQYF.

This clone has just a few counts. The chain is built from TRBV2 and TRBJ2-1, with unresolved D. The CDR3 consists of 13 residues. CDR1 is SNHLY, CDR2 FYNNEI, per germline. The V and J ends lost 6 bases and 3 bases respectively, with 9 bases between them. CDR3 bases: TGTGCCAGCAGCGGTGCTATCTACAATGAGCAGTTCTTC. Protein sequence: CASSGAIYNEQFF.

This chain connects TRBV9 to TRBJ2-7, with 12 nucleotides matching TRBD2. V lost 0 bases to trimming and J lost 3 bases; unmatched junction nucleotides: 1. The V gene's germline CDR1 is SGDLS and CDR2 YYNGEE. This CDR3 comprises 15 residues. CDR3 nucleotide sequence: TGTGCCAGCAGCGTAGGGACTAGCGGGGTCTACGAGCAGTACTTC. Its protein is CASSVGTSGVYEQYF.

The chain links TRBV4-2 to TRBJ2-7; TRBD2 matches at 9 bases. The J segment lost 4 bases and the V segment lost 3 bases, leaving 10 bases of the junction unmatched. Germline V gives CDR1 LGHNA, CDR2 YNFKEQ. This CDR3 has 16 amino acids. The CDR3 coding sequence is TGTGCCAGCAGCCAGCAGTGGCAGCGGGAGGTGTACGAGCAGTACTTC. This sequence encodes CASSQQWQREVYEQYF.